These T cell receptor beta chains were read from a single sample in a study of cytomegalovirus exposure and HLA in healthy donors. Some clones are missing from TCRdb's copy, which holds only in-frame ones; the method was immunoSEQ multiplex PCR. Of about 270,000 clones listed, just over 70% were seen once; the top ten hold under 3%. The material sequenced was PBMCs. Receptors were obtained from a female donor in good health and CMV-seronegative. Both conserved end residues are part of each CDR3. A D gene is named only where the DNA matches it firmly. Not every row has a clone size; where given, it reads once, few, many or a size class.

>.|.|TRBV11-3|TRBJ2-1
CASSPTRTGEQFF
TGTGCCAGCAGCCCGACTAGGACGGGTGAGCAGTTCTTC
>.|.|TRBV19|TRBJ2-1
CASSISGHGQFF
TGTGCCAGTAGTATTAGTGGGCATGGGCAGTTCTTC
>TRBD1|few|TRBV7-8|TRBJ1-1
CASIDRVLGNTEAFF
TGTGCCAGCATTGACAGGGTTTTGGGGAACACTGAAGCTTTCTTT
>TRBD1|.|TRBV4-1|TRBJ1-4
CASRSDRGTGEKLFF
TGCGCCAGCAGATCCGACAGGGGGACTGGTGAAAAACTGTTTTTT
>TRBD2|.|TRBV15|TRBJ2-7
CATSRAKGLAGEQYF
TGTGCCACCAGCAGAGCGAAAGGACTAGCAGGCGAGCAGTACTTC
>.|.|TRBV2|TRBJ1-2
CASSAWRGEGYTF
TGTGCCAGCAGTGCGTGGAGGGGCGAAGGCTACACCTTC
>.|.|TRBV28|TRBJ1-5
CASSPRPGGPNQPQHF
TGTGCCAGCAGTCCCCGTCCGGGGGGCCCCAATCAGCCCCAGCATTTT
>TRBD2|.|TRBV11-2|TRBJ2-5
CASSHTSGSVYREETQYF
TGTGCCAGCAGCCATACTAGCGGGAGCGTGTATAGGGAGGAGACCCAGTACTTC
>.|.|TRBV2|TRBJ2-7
CASTKQGSDYEQYF
TGTGCCAGCACCAAGCAGGGGTCCGACTACGAGCAGTACTTC
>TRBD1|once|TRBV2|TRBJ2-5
CASRGDRGRETQYF
TGTGCCAGCAGAGGGGACAGGGGGCGAGAGACCCAGTACTTC
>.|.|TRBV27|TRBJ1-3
CASSLTAGNTIYF
TGTGCCAGCAGTTTGACAGCAGGAAACACCATATATTTT
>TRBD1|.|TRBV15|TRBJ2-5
CATSRDGTGGAGRKETQYF
TGTGCCACCAGCAGAGATGGGACAGGGGGCGCCGGGCGAAAGGAGACCCAGTACTTC
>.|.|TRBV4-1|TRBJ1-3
CASSQGQASSGNTIYF
TGCGCCAGCAGCCAAGGGCAGGCAAGCTCTGGAAACACCATATATTTT
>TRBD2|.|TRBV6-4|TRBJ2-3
CASSEVSGSANTQYF
TGTGCCAGCAGTGAGGTTAGCGGGAGTGCAAATACGCAGTATTTT
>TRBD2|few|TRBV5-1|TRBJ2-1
CASSLAGSGDGSYNEQFF
TGCGCCAGCAGCTTGGCCGGTAGCGGGGACGGCTCCTACAATGAGCAGTTCTTC
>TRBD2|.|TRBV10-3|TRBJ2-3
CAIKGDQLAGGGYRTDTQYF
TGTGCCATCAAGGGGGACCAACTAGCGGGAGGAGGTTACCGCACAGATACGCAGTATTTT
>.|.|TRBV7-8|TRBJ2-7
CASRKTGLNYEQYF
TGTGCCAGCAGGAAAACGGGACTCAACTACGAGCAGTACTTC
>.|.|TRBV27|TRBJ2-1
CASSLRRDEQFF
TGTGCCAGCAGTCTTCGACGGGATGAGCAGTTCTTC
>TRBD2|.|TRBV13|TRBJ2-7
CASSSGLAGVEQYF
TGTGCCAGCAGCTCGGGACTAGCGGGAGTTGAGCAGTACTTC
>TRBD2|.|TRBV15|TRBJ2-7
CATSSERGPYEQYF
TGTGCCACCAGCAGCGAGCGGGGCCCCTACGAGCAGTACTTC
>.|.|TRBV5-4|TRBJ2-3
CASSLATGSTDTQYF
TGTGCCAGCAGCTTGGCCACTGGTAGCACAGATACGCAGTATTTT
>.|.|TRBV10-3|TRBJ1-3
CAIGQRAGNTIYF
TGTGCCATCGGGCAGAGGGCTGGAAACACCATATATTTT
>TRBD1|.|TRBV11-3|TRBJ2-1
CASSLGGQGVNEQFF
TGTGCCAGCAGCTTAGGCGGACAGGGGGTCAATGAGCAGTTCTTC
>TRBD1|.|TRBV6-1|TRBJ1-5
CASRPGTGGLKPQHF
TGTGCCAGCCGTCCCGGGACAGGGGGCTTAAAGCCCCAGCATTTT
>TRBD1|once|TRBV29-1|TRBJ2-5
CSVGQGLETQYF
TGCAGCGTTGGACAGGGTCTTGAGACCCAGTACTTC
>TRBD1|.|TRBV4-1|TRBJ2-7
CASSRTLGQVVDEQYF
TGCGCCAGCAGCCGAACCCTCGGACAGGTGGTGGACGAGCAGTACTTC
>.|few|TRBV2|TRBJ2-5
CASRGDQETQYF
TGTGCCAGCAGGGGAGATCAAGAGACCCAGTACTTC
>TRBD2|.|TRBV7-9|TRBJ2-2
CASSLLSGRAPGELFF
TGTGCCAGCAGCTTACTTAGCGGGAGGGCCCCCGGGGAGCTGTTTTTT
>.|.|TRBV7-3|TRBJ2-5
CASSRDSKETQYF
TGTGCCAGCAGCCGCGACAGTAAAGAGACCCAGTACTTC
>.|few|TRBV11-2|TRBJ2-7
CASSPPYLRYEQYF
TGTGCCAGCAGCCCCCCGTACCTCAGGTACGAGCAGTACTTC
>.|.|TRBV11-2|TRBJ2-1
CASSLAGLDRRGEQFF
TGTGCCAGCAGCTTAGCAGGGTTAGACCGGAGGGGTGAGCAGTTCTTC